The rows below give T cell receptor beta chains drawn from one sample of a study of T cell changes during pregnancy in multiple sclerosis. The assay was immunoSEQ multiplex PCR, and TCRdb's table has in-frame clones only and misses some. The sample shows around 30,000 clones, 85% to 90% of them seen only once. The starting material was CD4+ T cells from peripheral blood mononuclear cells, obtained in the third trimester of pregnancy. The receptors come from a female donor in good health, enrolled as a control in a pregnancy study. Each CDR3 is given with its conserved first and last residue. D genes are given only for firm matches. Only some rows state a clone size, as once, few, many or a class for expanded clones.

D	V	J	size	CDR3	DNA
TRBD2	TRBV5-1	TRBJ2-3	-	CASSLGPGLAADTQYF	TGCGCCAGCAGCTTGGGGCCCGGACTAGCGGCCGATACGCAGTATTTT
TRBD2	TRBV18	TRBJ2-5	-	CASSRTSGGAQETQYF	TGTGCCAGCTCAAGGACTAGCGGGGGGGCTCAAGAGACCCAGTACTTC
-	TRBV19	TRBJ1-1	-	CASSSLGRGQGNTEAFF	TGTGCCAGTAGTAGTCTGGGCAGGGGTCAAGGGAACACTGAAGCTTTCTTT
-	TRBV5-6	TRBJ1-2	-	CASSFQNSNYGYTF	TGTGCCAGCAGCTTTCAGAATTCTAACTATGGCTACACCTTC
-	TRBV27	TRBJ1-4	-	CASSLTAGLNEKLFF	TGTGCCAGCAGTTTAACAGCGGGGCTTAATGAAAAACTGTTTTTT
TRBD1	TRBV18	TRBJ2-3	-	CASRDSSTDTQYF	TGTGCCAGCCGGGACAGTAGCACAGATACGCAGTATTTT
-	TRBV2	TRBJ2-5	-	CASSVQETQYF	TGTGCCAGCAGTGTACAAGAGACCCAGTACTTC
TRBD1	TRBV2	TRBJ1-5	-	CASRDREVQPQHF	TGTGCCAGCAGGGACAGGGAGGTCCAGCCCCAGCATTTT
TRBD1	TRBV30	TRBJ1-3	-	CAWRKTGAGNTIYF	TGTGCCTGGAGAAAGACAGGGGCTGGAAACACCATATATTTT
-	TRBV14	TRBJ2-7	-	CASSPTLERGHEQYF	TGTGCCAGCAGCCCGACCCTGGAAAGGGGCCACGAGCAGTACTTC
TRBD2	TRBV5-8	TRBJ2-7	-	CASSDGLDGGSYHEQYF	TGTGCCAGCAGCGATGGTCTTGATGGCGGGAGCTACCACGAGCAGTACTTC
-	TRBV6-6	TRBJ1-2	-	CASSPGGGSYGYTF	TGTGCCAGCAGCCCCGGGGGGGGGTCATACGGCTACACCTTC
TRBD2	TRBV5-1	TRBJ2-3	once	CASSQGVSGRARGTDTQYF	TGCGCCAGCAGCCAGGGGGTCAGCGGGAGGGCCAGGGGGACAGATACGCAGTATTTT
TRBD2	TRBV7-9	TRBJ2-1	-	CASSLAGGPKVNEQFF	TGTGCCAGCAGTTTAGCGGGAGGGCCTAAAGTCAATGAGCAGTTCTTC
-	TRBV7-2	TRBJ2-1	-	CASSLGPWSSYNEQFF	TGTGCCAGCAGCTTAGGGCCATGGAGCTCCTACAATGAGCAGTTCTTC
-	TRBV2	TRBJ1-3	-	CASSTKQFSGNTIYF	TGTGCCAGCAGTACTAAGCAGTTCTCTGGAAACACCATATATTTT
-	TRBV5-4	TRBJ1-1	-	CASSLGLWGRNANTEAFF	TGTGCCAGCAGCTTGGGCCTTTGGGGGAGGAACGCGAACACTGAAGCTTTCTTT
-	TRBV11-2	TRBJ1-5	few	CASSLTGNQPQHF	TGTGCCAGCAGTCTTACAGGGAATCAGCCCCAGCATTTT
-	TRBV19	TRBJ2-7	-	CASGAGVGYEQYF	TGTGCCAGCGGGGCAGGGGTTGGCTACGAGCAGTACTTC
-	TRBV2	TRBJ2-7	-	CASSEDSPSYEQYF	TGTGCCAGCAGTGAAGACAGCCCATCCTACGAGCAGTACTTC
-	TRBV12-5	TRBJ1-4	-	CASVLGTPRNPTNEKLFF	TGTGCTAGTGTCCTCGGGACACCGAGAAACCCAACTAATGAAAAACTGTTTTTT
-	TRBV5-1	TRBJ1-1	-	CASSWGEATEAFF	TGCGCCAGCAGCTGGGGCGAGGCGACTGAAGCTTTCTTT
-	TRBV11-2	TRBJ2-3	once	CASSTRGADGGTQYF	TGTGCCAGCAGCACCCGCGGGGCCGATGGGGGTACGCAGTATTTT
-	TRBV2	TRBJ2-1	-	CASSVTGGSYNEQFF	TGTGCCAGCAGTGTGACCGGGGGCTCCTACAATGAGCAGTTCTTC
TRBD1	TRBV19	TRBJ2-1	-	CASSGQGGSYNEQFF	TGTGCCAGTAGTGGACAGGGAGGCTCCTACAATGAGCAGTTCTTC
TRBD2	TRBV7-6	TRBJ2-2	-	CASSKTLAGPNTGELFF	TGTGCCAGCAGCAAGACGCTAGCGGGGCCGAACACCGGGGAGCTGTTTTTT
TRBD1	TRBV18	TRBJ2-2	-	CASSPLTGGETGELFF	TGTGCCAGCTCACCCTTGACAGGGGGCGAGACCGGGGAGCTGTTTTTT
TRBD1	TRBV7-8	TRBJ1-2	-	CASSAAGGAVYGYTF	TGTGCCAGCAGCGCTGCAGGGGGCGCGGTCTATGGCTACACCTTC
-	TRBV6-1	TRBJ2-5	-	CASSDLPTGGETQYF	TGTGCCAGCAGTGATTTACCTACCGGAGGGGAGACCCAGTACTTC
TRBD2	TRBV6-5	TRBJ2-3	-	CASSYGLAGTDTQYF	TGTGCCAGCAGTTACGGGCTAGCGGGGACAGATACGCAGTATTTT
-	TRBV7-2	TRBJ2-7	few	CASSYGLTYEQYF	TGTGCCAGCAGCTACGGACTTACTTACGAGCAGTACTTC
-	TRBV10-3	TRBJ2-3	-	CAISVGVTGADTQYF	TGTGCCATCAGTGTAGGGGTGACTGGGGCAGATACGCAGTATTTT
TRBD2	TRBV4-3	TRBJ2-1	-	CASSQALAGGTNEQFF	TGCGCCAGCAGCCAGGCTCTAGCGGGGGGGACTAATGAGCAGTTCTTC
-	TRBV7-2	TRBJ1-4	-	CASTPVLGGEKLFF	TGTGCCAGCACCCCCGTCCTCGGAGGGGAAAAACTGTTTTTT
TRBD2	TRBV18	TRBJ2-1	-	CASSPPGLAGGINEQFF	TGTGCCAGCTCACCACCCGGACTAGCGGGAGGCATCAATGAGCAGTTCTTC
-	TRBV2	TRBJ1-2	-	CASREVNYGYTF	TGTGCCAGCAGGGAGGTGAACTATGGCTACACCTTC
-	TRBV30	TRBJ2-3	-	CAWTDRPGDTQYF	TGTGCCTGGACCGACAGGCCTGGAGATACGCAGTATTTT
TRBD2	TRBV11-3	TRBJ2-5	-	CASSSAGGGRTQYF	TGTGCCAGCAGCTCAGCTGGGGGAGGGAGGACCCAGTACTTC
-	TRBV6-5	TRBJ1-1	-	CASRYRTSNTEAFF	TGTGCCAGCAGGTATCGAACATCGAACACTGAAGCTTTCTTT
-	TRBV7-9	TRBJ2-7	-	CASSRDSSYEQYF	TGTGCCAGCAGCCGAGACAGTTCCTACGAGCAGTACTTC
-	TRBV6-1	TRBJ1-2	-	CASRADSSYGYTF	TGTGCCAGCAGAGCCGACAGCTCCTATGGCTACACCTTC
TRBD2	TRBV10-3	TRBJ2-3	once	CAISESPAGGGTDTQYF	TGTGCCATCAGTGAGTCGCCAGCGGGGGGAGGGACAGATACGCAGTATTTT
TRBD1	TRBV4-1	TRBJ1-4	-	CASRQGFNEKLFF	TGCGCCAGCAGACAGGGGTTTAATGAAAAACTGTTTTTT
TRBD1	TRBV27	TRBJ2-7	-	CASSRSGTGKYEQYF	TGTGCCAGCAGCCGTTCCGGGACAGGGAAGTACGAGCAGTACTTC
-	TRBV12-5	TRBJ1-1	-	CASGLQKGGTNTEAFF	TGTGCTAGTGGTTTGCAGAAAGGGGGAACGAACACTGAAGCTTTCTTT
-	TRBV7-2	TRBJ1-1	few	CASSLVGGGAFF	TGTGCCAGCAGCTTAGTTGGGGGCGGGGCTTTCTTT
TRBD2	TRBV18	TRBJ2-1	-	CASSPLAGDLNEQFF	TGTGCCAGCTCACCACTAGCGGGAGACCTCAATGAGCAGTTCTTC
-	TRBV29-1	TRBJ2-2	-	CSVDRDYTGELFF	TGCAGCGTTGACAGGGACTACACCGGGGAGCTGTTTTTT
TRBD1	TRBV10-2	TRBJ2-2	-	CASSYSGKDRGRSNTGELFF	TGCGCCAGCAGTTATTCCGGAAAAGACAGGGGAAGGTCGAACACCGGGGAGCTGTTTTTT
-	TRBV15	TRBJ1-5	-	CATRETSNQPQHF	TGTGCCACGCGGGAGACGAGCAATCAGCCCCAGCATTTT
-	TRBV6-5	TRBJ2-5	-	CASSYRRAGGETQYF	TGTGCCAGCAGTTACCGGAGGGCCGGAGGAGAGACCCAGTACTTC
-	TRBV18	TRBJ1-5	-	CASSAGGNQPQHF	TGTGCCAGCTCAGCCGGGGGTAATCAGCCCCAGCATTTT
-	TRBV19	TRBJ1-4	-	CASMGGRYEKLFF	TGTGCCAGTATGGGGGGACGGTATGAAAAACTGTTTTTT
-	TRBV7-6	TRBJ1-1	-	CASSSNSGPGTEAFF	TGTGCCAGCAGCTCTAACTCAGGGCCAGGCACTGAAGCTTTCTTT
-	TRBV19	TRBJ2-3	-	CASSIAETSADTQYF	TGTGCCAGTAGTATAGCGGAGACGTCGGCAGATACGCAGTATTTT
TRBD2	TRBV27	TRBJ2-1	-	CASNQAGVSYNEQFF	TGTGCCAGCAATCAAGCGGGAGTCAGCTACAATGAGCAGTTCTTC
-	TRBV6-5	TRBJ1-2	-	CASTPTRFFYGYTF	TGTGCCAGCACTCCTACGAGGTTCTTCTATGGCTACACCTTC